Sequencing of this T cell receptor (beta chain) was carried out in a study of shared clonotypes between healthy human individuals. For the study at large: Each donor contributed plates that comprised three CD4 naive, three CD4 memory, two CD8 naive and one CD8 memory. Study-level results: Against clonotypes common to all four donors, non-shared ones had lower generation probabilities.

In this sample, this clone turned up once. Its target is unknown. In germline, CDR1 is SEHNR, CDR2 FQNEAQ (reference sequence). CDR3 length: 14 residues. Trimming took 5 bases from V and 6 from J; bases not matched to a gene: 5. TCRdb keeps only in-frame clones here, not all; method: immunoSEQ multiplex PCR. The profile shows about 1 million clones, 70% to 80% of them singletons. Input material: memory CD4+ T cells sorted from blood. The subset here: CD45RA-negative fraction. This TCR was sampled from a man between 18 and 35 years old in good health. This rearrangement joins TRBV7-9 to TRBJ2-2, with 8 bases identical to TRBD1. CDR3 nucleotides: TGTGCCAGCAGCCCGGACAGGGTGGCCGGGGAGCTGTTTTTT. Translating gives CASSPDRVAGELFF.